This TCR beta chain was identified during a study of technical replicates of blood from several donors. The V end lost 1 base, the J end lost 0 bases, and 7 bases lay between the germline ends. Germline V gene lookup returns CDR1 MNHEY and CDR2 SMNVEV (reference sequence). CDR3 length equals 15 residues. Notes on this clone: The sample has other DNA sequences that encode this CDR3 too.

Sequenced by immunoSEQ multiplex PCR; TCRdb stores in-frame clones only, minus some. The sample consists of around 80,000 clones, about 91% of them appearing once. Specimen: T cells isolated from PBMCs. The chain is built from TRBV27 and TRBJ2-1; D unresolved. The sequence was collected from a human donor in good health. The CDR3 spells CASSLFSGSYNEQFF. The CDR3 DNA follows: TGTGCCAGCAGTTTATTTTCCGGCTCCTACAATGAGCAGTTCTTC.